Below are 27 T cell receptor beta chains sequenced from a single sample in a study of type 1 and type 2 diabetes patients. Amplification started from genomic DNA. Multiplex PCR with 30 forward and 13 reverse primers amplified the TCR beta CDR3. TCRdb analysed the multiplex PCR reads with MiXCR anew, one entry per CDR3 protein. The sample lists about 250,000 distinct CDR3 sequences, around 50% seen once, with roughly 13% in the top ten. Source material: peripheral blood mononuclear cells (PBMCs). These receptors all stem from a man younger than 35 with type 2 diabetes.

The rearrangement links TRBV6-1 to TRBJ1-3; D may be TRBD1 (5 bases). The V and J ends lost 1 base and 11 bases respectively, with 18 bases between them. The CDR3 is 15 residues long. Per the germline V gene, CDR1 is MNHNS and CDR2 is SASEGT. The CDR3: CASSEGGHLLPPIYF. Here the CDR3 DNA reads TGTGCCAGCAGTGAAGGCGGACACCTCCTACCCCCCATATATTTT.

This clonotype was counted between two and nine times. The chain recombines TRBV30 with TRBJ1-6; D call uncertain. V lost 2 bases and J lost 4, with 12 bases in between. The CDR3 extends over 15 amino acids. CDR1 and CDR2 from the germline V gene are GTSNPN and SVGIG (reference sequence). In DNA form, the CDR3 reads TGTGCCTGGAGTACGGAACAGCTATATAATTCACCCCTCCACTTT. Amino acids: CAWSTEQLYNSPLHF.

The chain couples TRBV5-1 to TRBJ2-7; D may be TRBD2 (5 bases). In germline, CDR1 is SGHRS, CDR2 YFSETQ. The V end was cut by 3 bases, the J end by 4 bases, with 11 bases between. The CDR3 runs to 13 residues. In DNA, the CDR3 is TGCGCCAGCAGCTCTTTGCCGGGGTACGAGCAGTACTTC. Encoded protein: CASSSLPGYEQYF.

Many counts were recorded for this clonotype. The chain uses TRBV10-3 and TRBJ2-2; 7 positions agree with TRBD2. V was pared by 6 bases and J by 8 bases, with 9 bases of the junction left unmatched. In germline, CDR1 is ENHRY, CDR2 SYGVKD. This CDR3 region has 14 residues. The DNA of the CDR3 is TGTGCCATCAGAGGACTAGGAAGTTCTGGGGAGCTGTTTTTT. This encodes CAIRGLGSSGELFF.

This rearrangement joins TRBV28 to TRBJ1-1; D ambiguous. The V gene lost 6 bases and the J gene lost 1 base, with 12 bases spanning the gap. In germline, CDR1 is MDHEN, CDR2 SYDVKM. This CDR3 is built from 14 residues. CDR3 nucleotides: TGTGCCAGCAGCGTAGTGTGGGAGAACACTGAAGCTTTCTTT. This gives the protein CASSVVWENTEAFF.

The chain carries TRBV28 and TRBJ1-6, with unresolved D. CDR1 and CDR2 (germline): MDHEN, SYDVKM. V lost 2 bases to trimming and J lost 16 bases, with 12 bases between them. The CDR3 runs to 12 residues. DNA of the CDR3: TGTGCCAGCAGTTTAGGGCAGATTAGACTCCACTTT. It is translated as CASSLGQIRLHF.

This clonotype was detected once. The rearrangement links TRBV12-3 or TRBV12-4 to TRBJ1-5, with D possibly being TRBD1 (5 bases). CDR3 length: 13 amino acids. V was cut by 4 bases and J by 7 bases, with 11 bases left in between. Written as DNA, the CDR3 is TGTGCCAGCAGTTCAACAGGAAAGCAGCCCCAGCATTTT. Encoded protein: CASSSTGKQPQHF.

The CDR3 region has the DNA TGTGCCAGTAGTATGAACAGTCGAAGCTCCTATAATTCACCCCTCCACTTT. Translation: CASSMNSRSSYNSPLHF. V and J are TRBV19 and TRBJ1-6; D ambiguous. Germline CDR1 reads LNHDA; CDR2 reads SQIVND (reference sequence). The CDR3 is made up of 17 amino acids. Between the trimmed V and J ends, which lost 3 bases and 0 bases, there was a span of 12 bases.

J is TRBJ1-3 and V is TRBV12-3 or TRBV12-4; D remains unclear. The CDR3 covers 14 residues. The germline V and J ends were trimmed by 1 base and 2 bases, with 6 bases remaining between them. The CDR3 loop is CASSLVRAGNTIYF. The CDR3 DNA reads as TGTGCCAGCAGTTTAGTCCGCGCTGGAAACACCATATATTTT.

The chain employs TRBV28 and TRBJ2-5; D not resolved. The CDR3 has 13 amino acids. The V and J ends lost 3 bases and 5 bases respectively, with 10 bases between them. Per the germline V gene, CDR1 is MDHEN and CDR2 is SYDVKM. The CDR3 DNA sequence: TGTGCCAGCAGTTTTGAACCAGAGGAGACCCAGTACTTC. Translated: CASSFEPEETQYF.

In its sample, this clonotype was seen many times. The gene calls are TRBV2 and TRBJ2-5; 12 nucleotides match TRBD2. Germline loops: CDR1 SNHLY, CDR2 FYNNEI. CDR3 length: 15 amino acids. V gave up 1 base and J gave up 4 bases; unmatched junction bases: 1. Here the CDR3 DNA reads TGTGCCAGCAGTGAAGGACTAGCGGGAGCAGAGACCCAGTACTTC. It translates to CASSEGLAGAETQYF.

This clonotype was detected only a few times. Here the CDR3 DNA reads TGTGCCAGCAGTGATCCTGCCGGGACACCGTCCTACAATGAGCAGTTCTTC. This encodes CASSDPAGTPSYNEQFF. V and J are TRBV7-8 and TRBJ2-1; possible D gene TRBD1, 6 bases. The CDR3 runs 17 residues. Trimming left V 6 bases short and J 1 base short, with 19 bases between. The germline gives CDR1 SGHVS, CDR2 FQNEAQ.

The chain uses TRBV2 and TRBJ2-1; tentative D call: TRBD1 (6 bases). V dropped 3 bases and J dropped 3 bases, with 15 bases sitting between them. Per germline, CDR1 SNHLY and CDR2 FYNNEI. The CDR3 is 16 amino acids. CDR3 loop: CASSEGSGVLYNEQFF. Here the CDR3 DNA reads TGTGCCAGCAGTGAGGGATCAGGGGTCCTCTACAATGAGCAGTTCTTC.

The chain is built from TRBV11-2 and TRBJ1-1; 12 positions agree with TRBD1. Germline CDR1 reads SGHAT; CDR2 reads FQNNGV. The CDR3 covers 17 residues. With 1 base clipped from V and 2 bases from J, the junction kept 5 bases outside the gene matches. The DNA of the CDR3 is TGTGCCAGCAGCTTAGGGACGGGACAGGGGGCAAACACTGAAGCTTTCTTT. It codes for CASSLGTGQGANTEAFF.

This clonotype was detected a few times. V is TRBV10-1 and J is TRBJ2-3, with D possibly matching TRBD1 (5 bases). Germline loops: CDR1 WNHNN, CDR2 SYGVQD (reference sequence). V lost 4 bases and J lost 0, with 11 bases in between. This CDR3 region has 15 residues. The CDR3 DNA is TGCGCCAGCAGTGGAGGTGGGGCGAGCACAGATACGCAGTATTTT. Translated: CASSGGGASTDTQYF.

This clonotype was counted between two and nine times. The gene calls are TRBV7-4 and TRBJ1-1; D unresolved. This CDR3 is built from 16 residues. Germline-derived CDR1 and CDR2 are SGHVT and SQSDAQ. V dropped 5 bases and J dropped 0 bases, with 16 bases sitting between them. The CDR3 DNA sequence: TGTGCCAGCAGCCCTACCCTAGGCACCGTGAACACTGAAGCTTTCTTT. This codes for CASSPTLGTVNTEAFF.

The chain employs TRBV27 and TRBJ1-2; D call uncertain. The CDR3 contains 15 residues. Germline CDR1 and CDR2: MNHEY and SMNVEV (reference sequence). Trimming left V 1 base short and J 5 bases short, with 14 bases between. CDR3 nucleotide sequence: TGTGCCAGCAGTTTATTCCCGGTCGATCGGTATGGCTACACCTTC. Amino acid sequence: CASSLFPVDRYGYTF.

The gene calls are TRBV7-3 and TRBJ2-7, with 11 bases lining up with TRBD2. V lost 4 bases to trimming and J lost 2 bases; unmatched junction nucleotides: 10. This CDR3 spans 17 amino acids. CDR1 is SGHTA, CDR2 FQGTGA, per germline. The CDR3 protein is CASSSVPGLADAYEQYF. The CDR3, as DNA: TGTGCCAGCAGCTCCGTCCCGGGACTAGCGGATGCCTACGAGCAGTACTTC.

This clonotype appeared a few times. The chain uses TRBV7-9 and TRBJ1-6; possibly TRBD1 for D (5 bases). From germline, CDR1 is SEHNR and CDR2 FQNEAQ (reference sequence). Trimming pared 2 bases from V and 9 bases from J, leaving 17 bases between. The CDR3 has 16 amino acids. CDR3 DNA: TGTGCCAGCAGCTTATCTACAGCGACCGGGGGTTCACCCCTCCACTTT. Its translation is CASSLSTATGGSPLHF.

This clonotype was counted a few times. The gene calls are TRBV7-2 and TRBJ2-2; TRBD2 might be the D (5 bases). This CDR3 contains 17 residues. Germline-derived CDR1 and CDR2 are SGHTA and FQGNSA. Trimming cost V 6 bases and J 7 bases, with 24 bases left between them. Here the CDR3 DNA reads TGTGCCAGCAGTTCAAAAGGCCCCCGGGATGGGGTCGGGGAGCTGTTTTTT. This codes for CASSSKGPRDGVGELFF.

A single count supports this clonotype. The chain recombines TRBV5-1 with TRBJ2-1, with TRBD2 identical over 9 bases. The CDR3 runs 17 residues. The V segment lost 3 bases and the J segment 3 bases; nucleotides outside the gene matches: 10. Germline lookup yields CDR1 SGHRS and CDR2 YFSETQ. The chain's CDR3 is CASSSTMTSGNYNEQFF. CDR3 DNA sequence: TGCGCCAGCAGCTCGACAATGACTAGCGGCAACTACAATGAGCAGTTCTTC.

About this clonotype itself: As the CDR3 is not closed by the conserved phenylalanine or tryptophan, this likely results from a read error. This chain uses TRBV7-8 with TRBJ2-7, with unresolved D. Trimming shortened V by 5 bases and J by 3 bases, and 5 bases separated the two germline ends. Germline V gene sequence: CDR1 SGHVS, CDR2 FQNEAQ. The CDR3 runs 11 residues. The CDR3 DNA follows: TGTGCCAGCAGCACAGACTACGAGCAGTACCTC. Protein: CASSTDYEQYL.

The rearrangement joins TRBV20-1 to TRBJ1-1, with TRBD1 matching 7 bases. The V and J ends lost 6 bases and 8 bases, in that order; junction bases with no gene match: 6. The CDR3 runs 11 residues. Germline CDR1 and CDR2: DFQATT and SNEGSKA (reference sequence). CDR3: CSAPAGGEAFF. The CDR3 DNA reads as TGCAGTGCCCCGGCAGGGGGAGAAGCTTTCTTT.

This chain joins TRBV7-9 and TRBJ1-5; D perhaps matches TRBD1 (5 bases). In germline, CDR1 is SEHNR, CDR2 FQNEAQ (reference sequence). CDR3 length equals 14 residues. V lost 5 bases and J 3 bases, leaving 11 bases between the germline ends. The chain's CDR3 is CASSDQGNNQPQHF. DNA of the CDR3: TGTGCCAGCAGCGATCAGGGTAACAATCAGCCCCAGCATTTT.

The chain uses TRBV25-1 and TRBJ1-1, with D possibly being TRBD1 (5 bases). The CDR3 has 14 amino acids. Germline V CDR1 and CDR2: MGHDK, SYGVNS. V lost 9 bases and J 2 bases, leaving 16 bases between the germline ends. The CDR3: CASSIIGANTEAFF. The CDR3 DNA follows: TGTGCCAGTAGTATTATAGGGGCAAACACTGAAGCTTTCTTT.

The rearrangement links TRBV14 to TRBJ1-1; D unresolved. V lost 8 bases, J lost 2 bases, and 12 bases lay in between. Germline V gene sequence: CDR1 SGHDN, CDR2 FVKESK. This CDR3 has 13 residues. In DNA form, the CDR3 reads TGTGCCAGCCAGATGACGGTAAACACTGAAGCTTTCTTT. It codes for CASQMTVNTEAFF.

This chain joins TRBV5-1 and TRBJ1-1, with 9 bases that match TRBD1. The CDR3 length is 17 residues. Trimming took 3 bases from V and 0 from J; bases not matched to a gene: 9. Germline V lookup: CDR1 SGHRS, CDR2 YFSETQ. The CDR3 region is CASSSNPGQGMNTEAFF. Written as DNA, the CDR3 is TGCGCCAGCAGCTCAAATCCGGGACAGGGTATGAACACTGAAGCTTTCTTT.